This TCR beta chain emerged from a study of T cell responses to AZD1222 COVID-19 vaccine. General study results and limits: Elevations in Spike-specific TCR breadth and depth followed administration of two AZD1222 doses. Donors were largely white British and mainly female; clonal diversity was possibly underestimated.

Using immunoSEQ multiplex PCR, the repertoire was profiled, and TCRdb retains in-frame clones only, with some absent. Of about 64,000 clones in the sample, around nine tenths are singletons; the top ten hold roughly 6%. As concerns this clone: Its matching antigen is unknown.

The CDR3 loop spans 11 amino acids. V was shortened by 8 bases and J by 5 bases, with 7 bases between the two germline ends. Germline V lookup: CDR1 MNHEY, CDR2 SVGAGI. The rearrangement uses TRBV6-5 and TRBJ2-4; D unresolved. The TCR sequence derives from an adult who received the MenACWY meningococcal vaccine as a control. The sequencing used peripheral blood, collected 28 days after the second dose of the MenACWY control vaccine. DNA of the CDR3: TGTGCCAGCCTTGGACAAAACATTCAGTACTTC. Translating gives CASLGQNIQYF.